This T cell receptor beta chain was sequenced for a study of cytomegalovirus exposure and HLA in healthy donors. General study findings and limits: Relative to equally common others, HLA-associated TCR beta chains showed greater clonal expansion in a later analysis.

Of note for this clone: Its antigen is as yet unknown.

Researchers ran the PCR with 60 Vbeta and 13 Jbeta primers. Profiling relied on immunoSEQ multiplex PCR, and the TCRdb table lists in-frame clones only, not all of them. Among about 130,000 clones listed, about four fifths were seen once. The CDR3 is made up of 15 amino acids. Trimming removed 4 bases at V and 4 bases at J, with 17 bases between. The germline CDR1 and CDR2 sequences are SGHTS and YDEGEE. The specimen sequenced was PBMCs. The receptor comes from a man aged 18 to 30 in good health and CMV-seronegative. The V call is TRBV5-8, the J call TRBJ1-1; D remains unclear. The chain's CDR3 is CASSRDEALSTEAFF. For the CDR3, the DNA is TGTGCCAGCAGCCGAGATGAGGCTTTGAGCACTGAAGCTTTCTTT.